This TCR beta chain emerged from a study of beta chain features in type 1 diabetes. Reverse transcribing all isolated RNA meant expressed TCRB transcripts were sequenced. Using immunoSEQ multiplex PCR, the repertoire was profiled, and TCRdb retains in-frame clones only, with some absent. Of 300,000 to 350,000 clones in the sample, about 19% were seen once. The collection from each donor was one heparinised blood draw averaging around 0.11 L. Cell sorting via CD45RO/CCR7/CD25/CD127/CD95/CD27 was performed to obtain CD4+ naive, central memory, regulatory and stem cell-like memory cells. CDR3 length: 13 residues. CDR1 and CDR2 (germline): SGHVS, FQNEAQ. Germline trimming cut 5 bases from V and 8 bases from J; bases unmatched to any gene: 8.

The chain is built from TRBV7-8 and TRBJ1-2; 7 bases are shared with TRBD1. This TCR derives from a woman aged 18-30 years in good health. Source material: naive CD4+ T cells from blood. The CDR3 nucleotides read TGTGCCAGCAGCCTCGACAGGGTGATAGGCTACACCTTC. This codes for CASSLDRVIGYTF.